This T cell receptor beta chain emerged from a study of early T cells in non-severe SARS-CoV-2 infection. The wider study: The chains were unpaired, and the sequenced material was bulk RNA from unsorted whole blood. Broader study findings: VDJdb-based matching was biased toward anti-spike CD8 responses and missed private and CD4 specificities.

Researchers attached unique molecular identifiers to individual cDNA molecules. TCRdb fed the 5' RACE reads into MiXCR, producing one record per CDR3 protein. There are 35,000 to 45,000 distinct CDR3 sequences in the sample; around 6.3% occur only once, and more than 7.5% lies in the top ten. This clonotype was detected a few times. The antigen is not known. The germline V gene encodes CDR1 SEHNR and CDR2 FQNEAQ (reference sequence). The CDR3 runs 13 residues. V was pared by 3 bases and J by 5 bases, with 4 bases of the junction left unmatched. J is TRBJ2-7 and V is TRBV7-9; 7 bases agree with TRBD2. The source of this sequence is an adult who was a healthcare worker with PCR-confirmed SARS-CoV-2 infection or an uninfected control (not recorded which). The sequencing here drew on whole blood, taken at baseline. This CDR3 is CASSFGGLNEQYF. The DNA for the CDR3 is TGTGCCAGCAGCTTCGGGGGGTTGAACGAGCAGTACTTC.